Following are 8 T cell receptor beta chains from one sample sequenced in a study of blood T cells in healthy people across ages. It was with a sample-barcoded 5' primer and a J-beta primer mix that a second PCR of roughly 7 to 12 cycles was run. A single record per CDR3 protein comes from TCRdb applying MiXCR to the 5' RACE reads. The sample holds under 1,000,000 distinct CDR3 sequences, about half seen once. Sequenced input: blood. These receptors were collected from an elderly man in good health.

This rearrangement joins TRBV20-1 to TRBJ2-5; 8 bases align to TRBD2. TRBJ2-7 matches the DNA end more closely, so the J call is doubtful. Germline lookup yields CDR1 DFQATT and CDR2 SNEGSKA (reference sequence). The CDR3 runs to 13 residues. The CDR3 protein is CSARVRGGNEQYF. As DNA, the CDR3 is TGCAGTGCTAGAGTTCGGGGGGGAAACGAGCAGTACTTC.

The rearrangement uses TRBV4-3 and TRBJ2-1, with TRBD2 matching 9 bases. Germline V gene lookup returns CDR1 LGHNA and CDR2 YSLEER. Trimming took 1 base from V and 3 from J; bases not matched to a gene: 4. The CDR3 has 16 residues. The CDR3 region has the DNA TGCGCCAGCAGCCAAGTCGGCGGGAGGGGCTACAATGAGCAGTTCTTC. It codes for CASSQVGGRGYNEQFF.

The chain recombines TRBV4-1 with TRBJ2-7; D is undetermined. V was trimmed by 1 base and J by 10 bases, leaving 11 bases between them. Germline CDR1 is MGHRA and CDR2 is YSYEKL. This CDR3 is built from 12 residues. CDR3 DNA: TGCGCCAGCAGCCAAGGGCTTGTGCCCCAGTACTTC. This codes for CASSQGLVPQYF.

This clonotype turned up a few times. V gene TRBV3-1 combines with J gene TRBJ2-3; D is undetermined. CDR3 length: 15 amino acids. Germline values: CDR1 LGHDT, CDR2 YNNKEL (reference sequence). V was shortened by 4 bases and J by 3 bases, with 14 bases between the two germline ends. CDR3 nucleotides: TGTGCCAGCAGCCCCCTCATTGCTCAGACAGATACGCAGTATTTT. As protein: CASSPLIAQTDTQYF.

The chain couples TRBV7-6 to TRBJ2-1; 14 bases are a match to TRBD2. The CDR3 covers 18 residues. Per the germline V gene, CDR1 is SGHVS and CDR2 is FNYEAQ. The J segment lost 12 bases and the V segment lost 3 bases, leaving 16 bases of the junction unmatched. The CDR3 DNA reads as TGTGCCAGCAGCTTGGGGACTAGCGGGAGTAGGCCGAAGGGGGGGCAGTTCTTC. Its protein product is CASSLGTSGSRPKGGQFF.

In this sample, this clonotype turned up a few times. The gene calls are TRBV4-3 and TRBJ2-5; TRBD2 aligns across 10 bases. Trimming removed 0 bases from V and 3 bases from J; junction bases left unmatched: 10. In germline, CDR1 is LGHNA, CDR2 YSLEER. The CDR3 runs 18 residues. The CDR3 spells CASSQDQSGGAYKETQYF. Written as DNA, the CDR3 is TGCGCCAGCAGCCAAGATCAAAGCGGGGGGGCGTATAAAGAGACCCAGTACTTC.

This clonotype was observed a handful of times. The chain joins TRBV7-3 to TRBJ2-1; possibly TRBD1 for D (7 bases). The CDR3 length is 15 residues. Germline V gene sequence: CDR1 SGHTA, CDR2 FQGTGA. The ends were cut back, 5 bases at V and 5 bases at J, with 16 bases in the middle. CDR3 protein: CASSMEGTVNNEQFF. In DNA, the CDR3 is TGTGCCAGCAGCATGGAGGGGACAGTTAACAATGAGCAGTTCTTC.

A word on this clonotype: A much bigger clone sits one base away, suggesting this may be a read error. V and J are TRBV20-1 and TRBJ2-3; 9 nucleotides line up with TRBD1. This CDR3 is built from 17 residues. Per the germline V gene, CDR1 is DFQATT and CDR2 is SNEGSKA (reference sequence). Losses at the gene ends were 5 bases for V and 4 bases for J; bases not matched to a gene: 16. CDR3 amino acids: CSAPTILGQGMPDTQYF. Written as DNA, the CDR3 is TGCAGTGCTCCTACCATACTAGGACAGGGGATGCCAGATACGCAGTATTTT.